The rows below give T cell receptor beta chains drawn from one sample of a study of shared clonotypes between healthy human individuals. TCRdb's copy holds only in-frame clones and misses some; the assay was immunoSEQ multiplex PCR. The data contain fewer than 350,000 clones, around 86% of them singletons. What was sequenced was memory CD8+ T cells sorted from blood. The receptor source for this set is a man aged 18-30 years in good health. CDR3s include the opening cysteine and the closing phenylalanine or tryptophan. The order of the fields is V gene, J gene, D gene, clone size, CDR3 DNA, CDR3 protein. The D gene is left open where the match is weak. The size entry is marked missing in some rows and otherwise reads once, few, many or a size class.

TRBV7-9	TRBJ2-1	TRBD1	-	TGTGCCAGCATCCTAGGGACAGGGGATGTGAATGAGCAGTTCTTC	CASILGTGDVNEQFF
TRBV4-1	TRBJ1-6	-	-	TGCGCCAGCAGCCTCACGGGAACACCATATAATTCACCCCTCCACTTT	CASSLTGTPYNSPLHF
TRBV27	TRBJ2-7	TRBD2	once	TGTGCCAGCAGTGAATCGGGGGGGCTCTACTACGAGCAGTACTTC	CASSESGGLYYEQYF
TRBV7-6	TRBJ2-3	-	-	TGTGCCAGCAGCTTGGCAGTTGGGCCCACAGATACGCAGTATTTT	CASSLAVGPTDTQYF
TRBV6-6	TRBJ1-2	-	-	TGTGCCAGCAGTTACTCGCAGAGTCTTAACTATGGCTACACCTTC	CASSYSQSLNYGYTF
TRBV6-5	TRBJ2-7	-	-	TGTGCCAGCAGTTCTGGGGGTCCCCTCGAGCAGTACTTC	CASSSGGPLEQYF
TRBV28	TRBJ2-7	TRBD1	-	TGTGCCAGCAGTTTGGGAGAAACAACAGGGGGAAAGAGCTACGAGCAGTACTTC	CASSLGETTGGKSYEQYF
TRBV2	TRBJ2-7	TRBD1	few	TGTGCCAGCAGTTTGGACAGGTGGCCCTACGAGCAGTACTTC	CASSLDRWPYEQYF
TRBV5-4	TRBJ2-1	TRBD2	-	TGTGCCAGCAGCTTTGCACTAGCGGGAGAGCAGTTCTTC	CASSFALAGEQFF
TRBV11-2	TRBJ2-5	TRBD1	-	TGTGCCAGCAGCGGACAGGGTGCGACCCAGTACTTC	CASSGQGATQYF
TRBV6-5	TRBJ2-1	-	-	TGTGCCAGCAGACCCGACGGTTACAATGAGCAGTTCTTC	CASRPDGYNEQFF
TRBV7-2	TRBJ2-7	-	-	TGTGCCAGCAGCTTCGGGCTTGGGGTCGTCTACGAGCAGTACTTC	CASSFGLGVVYEQYF
TRBV27	TRBJ2-2	-	-	TGTGCCAGCGGGGGCTACACCGGGGAGCTGTTTTTT	CASGGYTGELFF
TRBV19	TRBJ2-7	TRBD1	-	TGTGCCAGTAGTCCTGGACAGGACAACGAGCAGTACTTC	CASSPGQDNEQYF
TRBV6-1	TRBJ2-5	-	-	TGTGCCAGCAGTGAAGCTTGGCAATTACAAGCGGCCCAGTACTTC	CASSEAWQLQAAQYF